This T cell receptor (beta chain) appears in the sequencing data of a study of T cells in Graves' hyperthyroidism and ophthalmopathy. General study findings and limits: In the analysis, a 13 V-J model separated ophthalmopathy from stable hyperthyroidism. Clonotypes that were expanded in thyroid above 0.001 mostly appeared in blood too.

For the diagnoses, clinical symptoms, serum thyroxine and TRAb, thyroid ultrasound and orbital computed tomography were used. A few counts support this clonotype. Antigen: not known. Germline V gene sequence: CDR1 LNHDA, CDR2 SQIVND (reference sequence). The V segment lost 5 bases and the J segment 2 bases; nucleotides outside the gene matches: 15. This CDR3 is 17 amino acids long. Authors of the study amplified TCR beta CDR3 regions from RNA transcripts. Primed by the HTBI set, a first-round RT-PCR was run on the TCR CDR3. TCRdb ran MiXCR on the multiplex PCR reads and lists one entry per CDR3 protein. The table has approximately 430,000 distinct CDR3 sequences, 14% to 15% seen once.

Sample: blood. This chain connects TRBV19 to TRBJ2-7, with 7 bases lining up with TRBD1. This clonotype was sampled from a man aged 18 to 30 with Graves' ophthalmopathy. CDR3 DNA: TGTGCCAGTAGTTCCGAGGGGACAGCGGAAACCCCCTACGAGCAGTACTTC. Its protein is CASSSEGTAETPYEQYF.